This note documents a single T cell receptor (beta chain) sequence. The data derive from a study of T cells in Graves' hyperthyroidism and ophthalmopathy. Regions amplified from RNA transcripts were the TCR beta CDR3 regions. In the first-round RT-PCR of the TCR CDR3, the HTBI primer set was used. Via MiXCR, TCRdb re-called the multiplex PCR reads, giving one row per CDR3 protein. The data show around 250,000 distinct CDR3 sequences, roughly 15% seen once. Hyperthyroidism patients were newly diagnosed, had disease duration under 2 months, and were aged 18 to 65 years. This TCR was recovered from a middle-aged woman with Graves' hyperthyroidism that later progressed to Graves' ophthalmopathy. The sample taken for sequencing was blood.

CDR3 sequence: CASSPMPGQLYGYTF. The CDR3 nucleotides are TGTGCCAGCAGTCCGATGCCGGGACAGCTCTATGGCTACACCTTC. The rearrangement uses TRBV3-1 and TRBJ1-2; 7 positions match TRBD1. CDR3 length equals 15 residues. J lost 4 bases, V lost 6 bases, and 11 bases had no gene match. Germline CDR1 reads LGHDT; CDR2 reads YNNKEL (reference sequence).